The rows below give T cell receptor beta chains drawn from one sample of a study of beta chain features in type 1 diabetes. Profiling relied on immunoSEQ multiplex PCR, and the TCRdb table lists in-frame clones only, not all of them. Of around 280,000 clones listed, 15% are singletons. Sequenced material: naive CD4+ T cells from blood. The receptors were sampled from a man aged 18 to 29 with type 1 diabetes. Both conserved end residues are part of each CDR3. The D gene is left open where the match is weak. For some rows the clone size is stated as once, few or many, or as a class when expanded; others skip it.

CDR3 DNA	CDR3 protein	D gene	J gene	V gene	clone size
TGTGCCAGCATCCCGACTAGCGGGAGCTACGAGCAGTACTTC	CASIPTSGSYEQYF	TRBD2	TRBJ2-7	TRBV6-5	NA
TGCGCCAGCAGCCGGGGAGGGGAGGTGACAGATACGCAGTATTTT	CASSRGGEVTDTQYF	TRBD2	TRBJ2-3	TRBV5-1	few
TGTGCCACCAGCAGAGATAGTAACACTGAAGCTTTCTTT	CATSRDSNTEAFF	NA	TRBJ1-1	TRBV15	NA
TGTGCCAGCAGTTACGCGGGATCTACCTACGAGCAGTACTTC	CASSYAGSTYEQYF	NA	TRBJ2-7	TRBV6-5	once
TGTGCCAGCAGCGGGAGCGGGTCACAAGAGACCCAGTACTTC	CASSGSGSQETQYF	NA	TRBJ2-5	TRBV5-4	few
TGTGCCAGCTCACCAAGTCAGGGGGCATTCTACGAGCAGTACTTC	CASSPSQGAFYEQYF	TRBD1	TRBJ2-7	TRBV18	few
TGTGCCAGCAGCTTAGGCCTAGCGGGATCAGATACGCAGTATTTT	CASSLGLAGSDTQYF	TRBD2	TRBJ2-3	TRBV7-7	NA
TGTGCCACCAGCAGAGATGGTGGGGGGAGCAATCAGCCCCAGCATTTT	CATSRDGGGSNQPQHF	NA	TRBJ1-5	TRBV15	NA
TGTGCCAGCAGCGTAGGACCGGCAGGGGGTGCTTTCTTT	CASSVGPAGGAFF	TRBD1	TRBJ1-1	TRBV9	few
TGTGCCAGCAAAGGGGCTAACTATGGCTACACCTTC	CASKGANYGYTF	NA	TRBJ1-2	TRBV28	few
TGTGCCAGCAGCCAGGGGCGCAGGTCACATGAGCAGTTCTTC	CASSQGRRSHEQFF	NA	TRBJ2-1	TRBV11-2	NA
TGCGCCAGCAGCTTGGACAGAATGGACACTGAAGCTTTCTTT	CASSLDRMDTEAFF	NA	TRBJ1-1	TRBV5-1	few
TGTGCCAGCAGTTTTCCGATTTTTGGACAGGGGGCGAATCAGCCCCAGCATTTT	CASSFPIFGQGANQPQHF	TRBD1	TRBJ1-5	TRBV28	once
TGTGCCAGCAGCTTTCGGAGAGGACAGAGGACCTACGAGCAGTACTTC	CASSFRRGQRTYEQYF	NA	TRBJ2-7	TRBV7-8	NA
TGCGCCAGCAGCTTGGGCACTAGCGGGAGTGGTAATGAGCAGTTCTTC	CASSLGTSGSGNEQFF	TRBD2	TRBJ2-1	TRBV5-1	once
TGTGCCAGCAGCCAAGATGGACTAGTGCCCAATGAGCAGTTCTTC	CASSQDGLVPNEQFF	TRBD2	TRBJ2-1	TRBV4-2	NA
TGTGCCAGTAGTCTCTTACATACAGATACGCAGTATTTT	CASSLLHTDTQYF	NA	TRBJ2-3	TRBV19	few
TGTGCCAGCAGTCCCGCCCGTGCCAGCTCTGGAAACACCATATATTTT	CASSPARASSGNTIYF	NA	TRBJ1-3	TRBV7-9	few
TGCGCCAGCAGCGCAGGACTAGCGGGGGGCACAGATACGCAGTATTTT	CASSAGLAGGTDTQYF	TRBD2	TRBJ2-3	TRBV4-1	few
TGTGCCAGCAGCTTCATCGCCAAAAACATTCAGTACTTC	CASSFIAKNIQYF	NA	TRBJ2-4	TRBV7-2	NA
TGTGCCAGCTCACCCGTTGTCGCCTTGAGCGACTATGGCTACACCTTC	CASSPVVALSDYGYTF	NA	TRBJ1-2	TRBV18	few
TGTGCCAGCCTGAAGAGGGCCAGCGAGCAGTACTTC	CASLKRASEQYF	NA	TRBJ2-7	TRBV6-1	NA
TGTGCCAGCAGTGAAAGGACTAGCTGGAGCACAGATACGCAGTATTTT	CASSERTSWSTDTQYF	TRBD2	TRBJ2-3	TRBV6-4	NA